This T cell receptor (beta chain) derives from a study of blood T cell repertoires in COVID-19. Study-wide context: There were acute and convalescent COVID-19 samples, and they came from the United States, Italy and Spain. Sample material is recorded as cDNA or gDNA derived from T cells, B-cell-depleted T cells, or PBMCs.

Sequencing used immunoSEQ multiplex PCR; TCRdb keeps in-frame clones, though not all of them. The sample carries over 600,000 clones, around 89% recorded once. V lost 9 bases to trimming and J lost 4 bases, with 16 bases between them. Germline V lookup: CDR1 SGDLS, CDR2 YYNGEE. The CDR3 runs 14 residues. This sequence joins TRBV9 and TRBJ2-2; D remains unclear. The sequence derives from a young woman with acute or convalescent COVID-19. Sequenced: peripheral blood. The CDR3 loop reads CATGRGAFTGELFF. DNA of the CDR3: TGTGCCACTGGCCGCGGAGCATTCACCGGGGAGCTGTTTTTT. The whole variable domain, filled in from reference TRBV9 and TRBJ2-2, reads DSGVTQTPKHLITATGQRVTLRCSPRSGDLSVYWYQQSLDQGLQFLIQYYNGEERAKGNILERFSAQQFPDLHSELNLSSLELGDSALYFCATGRGAFTGELFFGEGSRLTVL.